This TCR beta chain stems from a study of beta chain features in type 1 diabetes. Study-wide results and limits: All four CD4+ subsets from Type 1 diabetes patients carried moderately but significantly shorter TCRB CDR3s. Patients showed naive, central memory and Treg TCRB repertoires that appeared more similar than those of healthy donors. In patients and controls equally, PCR might favor templates that are shorter. Type 1 diabetes patients had VDJ junctions that carried fewer insertions and more deletions.

The table lists this clone with a few counts. Its antigen is as yet unknown. Other DNA sequences in this specimen translate into the identical CDR3. Staining for CD45RO/CCR7/CD25/CD127/CD95/CD27 allowed sorting of CD4+ naive, central memory, regulatory and stem cell-like memory cells. The germline V gene encodes CDR1 MNHEY and CDR2 SMNVEV (reference sequence). Trimming at V came to 2 bases and at J to 6 bases, leaving 2 bases not matched to a gene. There are 14 residues in the CDR3. Reverse transcribing all isolated RNA meant expressed TCRB transcripts were sequenced. Profiled with immunoSEQ multiplex PCR; TCRdb holds only in-frame clones, not every one. The sample records fewer than 450,000 clones, approximately 13% being singletons.

Sequencing was done on a sample of naive CD4+ T cells from blood. This receptor was obtained from a woman aged 18-35 years with type 1 diabetes. V gene TRBV27 combines with J gene TRBJ2-3; 10 bases fit TRBD2. The CDR3 coding sequence is TGTGCCAGCAGTTTAGCTAGCGGGAGCGATACGCAGTATTTT. Protein sequence: CASSLASGSDTQYF.